A single sample is the source of the 26 T cell receptor beta chains below, sequenced in a study of blood T cell repertoires in COVID-19. Only in-frame clones appear in the TCRdb table, and some are missing; sequencing was by immunoSEQ multiplex PCR. The sample has under 350,000 clones; 80% to 90% are singletons. The sequenced sample was PBMCs or T cells enriched from blood (not recorded which). These receptors all come from a woman between 35 and 50 years old with acute COVID-19.

V usage is TRBV15 and J usage is TRBJ1-5; tentatively, D is TRBD1 (5 bases). V was pared by 11 bases and J by 4 bases, with 15 bases between. Per the germline V gene, CDR1 is LNHNV and CDR2 is YYDKDF (reference sequence). This CDR3 region has 13 residues. The CDR3 loop is CASTPGRNQPQHF. In DNA, the CDR3 is TGTGCCTCCACGCCAGGGAGGAATCAGCCCCAGCATTTT.

The sample holds a few counts of this clone. The V gene is TRBV25-1, the J gene TRBJ2-1; 8 nucleotides match TRBD2. Unmatched junction bases numbered 4, after V lost 1 base and J lost 2 bases. This CDR3 spans 16 amino acids. Germline values: CDR1 MGHDK, CDR2 SYGVNS. The chain's CDR3 is CASSEFGSGTYNEQFF. In DNA form, the CDR3 reads TGTGCCAGCAGTGAATTCGGTAGCGGGACCTACAATGAGCAGTTCTTC.

This chain connects TRBV4-2 to TRBJ2-7; TRBD2 is a possible D gene (6 bases). Trimming pared 1 base from V and 1 base from J, leaving 14 bases between. The germline V gene has CDR1 LGHNA and CDR2 YNFKEQ. The CDR3 contains 16 residues. The CDR3 here is CASSQAPGTESYEQYF. CDR3 coding DNA: TGTGCCAGCAGCCAAGCCCCCGGGACTGAGTCCTACGAGCAGTACTTC.

This chain joins TRBV3-1 (or the pseudogene TRBV3-2) and TRBJ1-1; tentatively, D is TRBD1 (6 bases). Germline V lookup: CDR1 LGHDT, CDR2 YNNKEL (reference sequence). Trimming stripped 4 bases from V and 3 bases from J, with 12 bases between. CDR3 length: 14 residues. The CDR3: CASSPGRGYTEAFF. For the CDR3, the DNA is TGTGCCAGCAGCCCAGGGAGGGGGTACACTGAAGCTTTCTTT.

V and J are TRBV2 and TRBJ2-3, with a possible D match to TRBD1 (5 bases). V lost 5 bases, J lost 0 bases, and 9 bases lay in between. CDR1 is SNHLY and CDR2 is FYNNEI in the germline V gene. The CDR3 loop spans 14 amino acids. This CDR3 is CASSSRQSTDTQYF. The DNA for the CDR3 is TGTGCCAGCAGTAGCCGACAGAGCACAGATACGCAGTATTTT.

The V gene is TRBV27, the J gene TRBJ1-1; possibly TRBD1 for D (5 bases). The CDR3 is 15 residues long. Trimming took 3 bases from V and 0 from J, leaving 11 bases between them. Germline assignment: CDR1 MNHEY and CDR2 SMNVEV (reference sequence). Here the CDR3 reads CASSLTAGMNTEAFF. The CDR3 nucleotides are TGTGCCAGCAGTTTGACAGCCGGAATGAACACTGAAGCTTTCTTT.

This chain joins TRBV7-8 and TRBJ1-1; 7 positions match TRBD1. Germline CDR1 is SGHVS and CDR2 is FQNEAQ. The length of the CDR3 is 14 residues. With V trimmed by 5 bases and J by 0 bases, 3 bases remained unmatched. DNA of the CDR3: TGTGCCAGCAGCCCCGACAGGGTGAACACTGAAGCTTTCTTT. Translating it yields CASSPDRVNTEAFF.

This chain uses TRBV15 with TRBJ2-1, with 10 bases that match TRBD1. CDR1 and CDR2 (germline): LNHNV, YYDKDF (reference sequence). The CDR3 has 18 residues. The junction had 15 bases not matched to a gene; V was cut back by 1 base and J by 9 bases. CDR3 sequence: CATSRGDIPGQGSGEQFF. The CDR3 DNA reads as TGTGCCACCAGCAGAGGAGATATACCGGGACAGGGGTCCGGTGAGCAGTTCTTC.

This clone was seen a few times. The chain combines TRBV3-1 (or the pseudogene TRBV3-2) with TRBJ1-1; D call uncertain. The CDR3 totals 15 residues. Germline V lookup: CDR1 LGHDT, CDR2 YNNKEL (reference sequence). V was pared by 0 bases and J by 8 bases, with 16 bases between. DNA of the CDR3: TGTGCCAGCAGCCAAGAGAGGGTAAGTGGCACAGAAGCTTTCTTT. Its protein is CASSQERVSGTEAFF.

The chain recombines TRBV7-6 with TRBJ1-1, with D perhaps matching TRBD1 (5 bases). This CDR3 has 13 residues. Germline V gene sequence: CDR1 SGHVS, CDR2 FNYEAQ. Trimming removed 6 bases from V and 1 base from J, with 9 bases in between. The CDR3 here is CASSLQENTEAFF. The CDR3 coding sequence is TGTGCCAGCAGTCTACAGGAGAACACTGAAGCTTTCTTT.

The rearrangement joins TRBV27 to TRBJ2-1; TRBD2 matches 13 bases. CDR3 length: 17 residues. CDR1 and CDR2 from the germline V gene are MNHEY and SMNVEV (reference sequence). V lost 6 bases, J lost 6 bases, and 11 bases stayed unmatched. The CDR3 nucleotides are TGTGCCAGCAGCCATAACCCTGGACTAGCGGGAGTCAATGAGCAGTTCTTC. It translates to CASSHNPGLAGVNEQFF.

The rearrangement uses TRBV5-1 and TRBJ1-4, with 7 positions matching TRBD1. The germline CDR1 and CDR2 sequences are SGHRS and YFSETQ. The CDR3 totals 16 residues. V trimming: 0 bases; J trimming: 5 bases; junction bases outside the gene matches: 7. DNA of the CDR3: TGCGCCAGCAGCTTGGCCTCGGCCAGGGGGAATGAAAAACTGTTTTTT. Translating it yields CASSLASARGNEKLFF.

This chain uses TRBV5-1 with TRBJ2-1; 8 bases agree with TRBD2. The CDR3 totals 15 residues. The germline gives CDR1 SGHRS, CDR2 YFSETQ. V gave up 1 base and J gave up 8 bases; unmatched junction bases: 8. In nucleotides, the CDR3 is TGCGCCAGCAGCTTGAGAGGACTAGCCATGGATGAGCAGTTCTTC. This sequence encodes CASSLRGLAMDEQFF.

This clone is termed medium-sized. The V call is TRBV7-9, the J call TRBJ2-7; 7 bases line up with TRBD2. V dropped 2 bases and J dropped 2; count of bases not matched to a gene: 9. The CDR3 contains 16 residues. From germline, CDR1 is SEHNR and CDR2 FQNEAQ (reference sequence). The CDR3 loop reads CASSLTGTKSPYEQYF. For the CDR3, the DNA is TGTGCCAGCAGCTTAACTGGGACTAAGTCCCCCTACGAGCAGTACTTC.

The V call is TRBV28, the J call TRBJ2-7; possible D gene TRBD2, 6 bases. With 11 bases removed from V and 3 bases from J, the gap between germline ends came to 11 bases. The germline CDR1 and CDR2 sequences are MDHEN and SYDVKM. CDR3 length equals 11 residues. The CDR3 region has the DNA TGTGCCTGTTCCGGGAGCTACGAGCAGTACTTC. Its protein product is CACSGSYEQYF.

This clone was seen just once. The genes are TRBV7-6 and TRBJ2-7, with 8 bases that match TRBD1. The CDR3 consists of 14 residues. In germline, CDR1 is SGHVS, CDR2 FNYEAQ. Trimming took 3 bases from V and 4 from J; bases not matched to a gene: 5. CDR3 in DNA: TGTGCCAGCAGCTTTGCAGGGGGCGAATACGAGCAGTACTTC. Protein product: CASSFAGGEYEQYF. The entire variable domain, with the rest obtained from reference TRBV7-6 and TRBJ2-7, is as follows: GAGVSQSPRYKVTKRGQDVALRCDPISGHVSLYWYRQALGQGPEFLTYFNYEAQQDKSGLPNDRFSAERPEGSISTLTIQRTEQRDSAMYRCASSFAGGEYEQYFGPGTRLTVT.

This sequence joins TRBV4-1 and TRBJ2-4; D might be TRBD2 (6 bases). The germline gives CDR1 MGHRA, CDR2 YSYEKL. The V end was cut by 4 bases, the J end by 1 base, with 14 bases between. This CDR3 is built from 16 residues. The DNA of the CDR3 is TGCGCCAGCAGCCCCTCCCTGGGGGGTGCCAAAAACATTCAGTACTTC. It codes for CASSPSLGGAKNIQYF.

This chain links TRBV5-4 with TRBJ2-1; D possibly corresponds to TRBD1 (7 bases). The CDR3 spans 15 residues. CDR1 and CDR2 (germline): SGHNT, YYREEE (reference sequence). V dropped 0 bases and J dropped 9 bases, with 16 bases sitting between them. The CDR3 nucleotides read TGTGCCAGCAGCTTGGAGGCAGGGGGGATCAGTGAGCAGTTCTTC. Protein: CASSLEAGGISEQFF. Based on the CDR3 plus reference TRBV5-4 and TRBJ2-1, the full variable domain is ETGVTQSPTHLIKTRGQQVTLRCSSQSGHNTVSWYQQALGQGPQFIFQYYREEENGRGNFPPRFSGLQFPNYSSELNVNALELDDSALYLCASSLEAGGISEQFFGPGTRLTVL.

The chain couples TRBV18 to TRBJ1-4, with a tentative D call TRBD1 (6 bases). The V gene lost 1 base and the J gene lost 8 bases, with 11 bases spanning the gap. Germline assignment: CDR1 KGHSH and CDR2 LQKENI. This CDR3 region has 14 residues. The DNA of the CDR3 is TGTGCCAGCTCACCACACAGCACAGGGGAAAAACTGTTTTTT. The encoded protein is CASSPHSTGEKLFF.

The chain carries TRBV4-2 and TRBJ2-5; D might be TRBD2 (6 bases). CDR1 and CDR2 (germline): LGHNA, YNFKEQ. V was cut by 2 bases and J by 1 base, with 14 bases left in between. The CDR3 runs to 16 residues. The CDR3, as DNA: TGTGCCAGCAGCCAAAGAGGCGGAGGGGTCCAAGAGACCCAGTACTTC. The encoded protein is CASSQRGGGVQETQYF.

The chain is built from TRBV9 and TRBJ1-3, with 7 bases matching TRBD1. CDR1 SGDLS and CDR2 YYNGEE come from the germline V gene. V gave up 4 bases and J gave up 6 bases; unmatched junction bases: 16. The CDR3 has 17 amino acids. The CDR3 spells CASSKTTGASTKNTIYF. CDR3 bases: TGTGCCAGCAGCAAGACCACAGGGGCCTCCACCAAAAACACCATATATTTT. Using reference TRBV9 and TRBJ1-3 for the parts outside the CDR3, the full variable domain is DSGVTQTPKHLITATGQRVTLRCSPRSGDLSVYWYQQSLDQGLQFLIQYYNGEERAKGNILERFSAQQFPDLHSELNLSSLELGDSALYFCASSKTTGASTKNTIYFGEGSWLTVV.

This sequence joins TRBV19 and TRBJ2-7; a possible D gene is TRBD1 (5 bases). Trimming cost V 6 bases and J 0 bases, with 9 bases left between them. The germline V gene has CDR1 LNHDA and CDR2 SQIVND (reference sequence). CDR3 size: 13 residues. The CDR3 loop is CASRRQSSYEQYF. For the CDR3, the DNA is TGTGCCAGTAGGAGACAGAGCTCCTACGAGCAGTACTTC.

The chain is built from TRBV9 and TRBJ2-6; D not certain. Germline V gives CDR1 SGDLS, CDR2 YYNGEE. The germline V and J ends were trimmed by 0 bases and 4 bases, with 8 bases remaining between them. The CDR3 consists of 15 residues. The CDR3 reads CASSVVPRGANVLTF. The CDR3 DNA reads as TGTGCCAGCAGCGTAGTCCCTAGGGGGGCCAACGTCCTGACTTTC.

J is TRBJ2-5 and V is TRBV28, with unresolved D. Germline V gene lookup returns CDR1 MDHEN and CDR2 SYDVKM. Trimming took 4 bases from V and 1 from J, leaving 13 bases between them. CDR3 length equals 15 residues. CDR3 sequence (DNA): TGTGCCAGCAGTTCTATCATCGACACCCAAGAGACCCAGTACTTC. This codes for CASSSIIDTQETQYF.

The rearrangement uses TRBV7-3 and TRBJ2-3, with 12 bases lining up with TRBD2. This CDR3 is 16 amino acids long. The V and J ends lost 5 bases and 3 bases, in that order; junction bases with no gene match: 6. Germline V gene data show CDR1 as SGHTA and CDR2 as FQGTGA. CDR3 residues: CASSPLAGGLTDTQYF. As DNA, the CDR3 is TGTGCCAGCAGCCCACTAGCGGGAGGTTTGACAGATACGCAGTATTTT.

This chain connects TRBV2 to TRBJ1-1; D is ambiguous. V was cut by 5 bases and J by 3 bases, with 7 bases left in between. The length of the CDR3 is 12 residues. Germline assignment: CDR1 SNHLY and CDR2 FYNNEI. The chain's CDR3 is CASSRTYTEAFF. CDR3 bases: TGTGCCAGCAGTAGAACATACACTGAAGCTTTCTTT.